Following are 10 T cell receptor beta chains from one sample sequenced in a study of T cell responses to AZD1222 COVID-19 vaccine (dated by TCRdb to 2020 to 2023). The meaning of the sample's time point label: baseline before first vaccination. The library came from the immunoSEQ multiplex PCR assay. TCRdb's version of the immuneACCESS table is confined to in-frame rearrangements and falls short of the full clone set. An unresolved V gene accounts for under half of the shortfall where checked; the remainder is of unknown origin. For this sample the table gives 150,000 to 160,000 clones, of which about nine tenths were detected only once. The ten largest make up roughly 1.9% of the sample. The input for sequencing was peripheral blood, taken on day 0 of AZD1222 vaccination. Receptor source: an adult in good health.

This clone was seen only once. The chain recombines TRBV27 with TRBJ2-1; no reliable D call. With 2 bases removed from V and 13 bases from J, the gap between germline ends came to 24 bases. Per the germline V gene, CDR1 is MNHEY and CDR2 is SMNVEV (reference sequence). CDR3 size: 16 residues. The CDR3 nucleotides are TGTGCCAGCAGTTTAAGCCAGGTTCTCTCTCTCTCAAGACAGTTCTTC. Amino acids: CASSLSQVLSLSRQFF.

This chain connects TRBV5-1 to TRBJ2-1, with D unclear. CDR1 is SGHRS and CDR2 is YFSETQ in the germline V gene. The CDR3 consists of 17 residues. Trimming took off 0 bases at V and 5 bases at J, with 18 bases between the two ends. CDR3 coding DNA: TGCGCCAGCAGCTTGGTGTCGCCGACAAGAGCTCACAATGAGCAGTTCTTC. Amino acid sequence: CASSLVSPTRAHNEQFF.

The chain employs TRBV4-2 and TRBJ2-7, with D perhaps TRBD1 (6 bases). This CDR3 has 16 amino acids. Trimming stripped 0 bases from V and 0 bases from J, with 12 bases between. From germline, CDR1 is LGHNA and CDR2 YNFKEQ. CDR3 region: CASSQDPGTYSYEQYF. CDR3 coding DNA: TGTGCCAGCAGCCAAGATCCCGGGACATACTCCTACGAGCAGTACTTC.

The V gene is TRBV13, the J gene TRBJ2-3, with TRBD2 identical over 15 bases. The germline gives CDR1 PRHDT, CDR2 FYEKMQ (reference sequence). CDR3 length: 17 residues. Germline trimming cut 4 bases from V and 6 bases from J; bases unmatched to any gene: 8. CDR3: CASSSTGGLAGGDTQYF. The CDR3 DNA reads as TGTGCCAGCAGCTCGACAGGAGGACTAGCGGGAGGGGATACGCAGTATTTT.

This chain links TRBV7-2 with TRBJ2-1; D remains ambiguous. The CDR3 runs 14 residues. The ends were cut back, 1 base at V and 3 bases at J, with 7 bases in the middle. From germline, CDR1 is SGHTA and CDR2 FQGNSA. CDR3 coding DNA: TGTGCCAGCAGCTTAGTCAGAGACTACAATGAGCAGTTCTTC. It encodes CASSLVRDYNEQFF.

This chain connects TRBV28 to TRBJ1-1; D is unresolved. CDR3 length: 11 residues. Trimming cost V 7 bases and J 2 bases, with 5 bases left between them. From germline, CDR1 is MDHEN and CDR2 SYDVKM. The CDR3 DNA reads TGTGCCAGCATCGGTAACACTGAAGCTTTCTTT. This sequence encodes CASIGNTEAFF. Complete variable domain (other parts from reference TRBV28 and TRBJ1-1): DVKVTQSSRYLVKRTGEKVFLECVQDMDHENMFWYRQDPGLGLRLIYFSYDVKMKEKGDIPEGYSVSREKKERFSLILESASTNQTSMYLCASIGNTEAFFGQGTRLTVV.

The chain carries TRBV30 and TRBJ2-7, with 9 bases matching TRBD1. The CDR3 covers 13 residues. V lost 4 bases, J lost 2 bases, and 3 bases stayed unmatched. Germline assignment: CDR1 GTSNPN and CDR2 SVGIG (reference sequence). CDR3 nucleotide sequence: TGTGCCTGGATGAGACAGGGGGCCTACGAGCAGTACTTC. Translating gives CAWMRQGAYEQYF.

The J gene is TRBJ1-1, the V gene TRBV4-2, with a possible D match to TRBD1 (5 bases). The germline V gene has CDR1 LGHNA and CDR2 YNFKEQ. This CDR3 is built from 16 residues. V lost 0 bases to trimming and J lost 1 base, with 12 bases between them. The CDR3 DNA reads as TGTGCCAGCAGCCAAGATGACAGAAGGAGGAACACTGAAGCTTTCTTT. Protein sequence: CASSQDDRRRNTEAFF.

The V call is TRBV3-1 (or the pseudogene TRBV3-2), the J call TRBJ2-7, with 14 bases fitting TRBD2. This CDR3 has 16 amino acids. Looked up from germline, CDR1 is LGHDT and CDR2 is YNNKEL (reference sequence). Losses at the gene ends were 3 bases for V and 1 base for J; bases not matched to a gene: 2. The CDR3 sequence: CASSHGTSGRSYEQYF. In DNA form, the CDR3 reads TGTGCCAGCAGCCATGGGACTAGCGGGAGATCCTACGAGCAGTACTTC.

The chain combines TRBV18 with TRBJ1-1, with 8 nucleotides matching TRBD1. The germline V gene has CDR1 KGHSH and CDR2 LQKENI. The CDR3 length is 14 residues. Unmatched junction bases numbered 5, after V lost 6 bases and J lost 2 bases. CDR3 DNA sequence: TGTGCCAGCTCCCTAGGACAGGGAAACACTGAAGCTTTCTTT. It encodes CASSLGQGNTEAFF.